Listed below are T cell receptor beta chains from one sample, sequenced in a study of blood T cell repertoires in COVID-19. Produced via immunoSEQ multiplex PCR; TCRdb's table is partial and in-frame only. This table has fewer than 70,000 clones, 80% to 90% appearing once. Sequences were obtained from peripheral blood. The receptors come from a woman in her fifties or sixties with acute or convalescent COVID-19. Both conserved end residues are part of each CDR3. Fields, in order: clone size, V gene, J gene, D gene, CDR3 DNA, CDR3 protein. The D gene is left open where the match is weak. The size of a clone is reported for some rows only, either as once, few or many, or as a class for expanded clones.

once	TRBV19	TRBJ2-3	NA	TGTGCCAGTAGGTACCGGGACTCCACAGATACGCAGTATTTT	CASRYRDSTDTQYF
NA	TRBV19	TRBJ1-1	NA	TGTGCCAGTAGTATCGGTAACAGGAACATGAACACTGAAGCTTTCTTT	CASSIGNRNMNTEAFF
few	TRBV15	TRBJ1-5	NA	TGTGCCACCAGCAGAGATCCGGCCGGGGATCAGCCCCAGCATTTT	CATSRDPAGDQPQHF
NA	TRBV19	TRBJ1-1	NA	TGTGCCAGTAGTATAGATCGGGACACTGAAGCTTTCTTT	CASSIDRDTEAFF
NA	TRBV5-1	TRBJ1-1	NA	TGCGCCAGCAGCTTGGGGGAGCCTGAACATGAAGCTTTCTTT	CASSLGEPEHEAFF
NA	TRBV19	TRBJ1-5	TRBD1	TGTGCCAGTAGTCCACGGACAGGGGGGTATTTTAGCAATCAGCCCCAGCATTTT	CASSPRTGGYFSNQPQHF
NA	TRBV3-1/TRBV3-2	TRBJ2-1	NA	TGTGCCAGCAGCCAAACAGGCTCCTACAATGAGCAGTTCTTC	CASSQTGSYNEQFF
NA	TRBV7-6	TRBJ1-4	NA	TGTGCCAGCAGCTTAGGCGGTAGAGAAAAACTGTTTTTT	CASSLGGREKLFF
NA	TRBV6-5	TRBJ2-7	TRBD2	TGTGCCTCGACCCTACGACTAGCGGGAGGAGAGCAGTACTTC	CASTLRLAGGEQYF
NA	TRBV5-5	TRBJ1-6	NA	TGTGCCAGCAGCTTGGGCGGGGACCGGGGTTCACCCCTCCACTTT	CASSLGGDRGSPLHF
NA	TRBV6-1	TRBJ2-1	NA	TGTGCCAGCAGTGATGAAAACAGGGATGGGCAGTTCTTC	CASSDENRDGQFF
NA	TRBV6-5	TRBJ2-7	TRBD1	TGTGCCAGCAGTTACCACCGGACAGGGCAATCCTACGAGCAGTACTTC	CASSYHRTGQSYEQYF
NA	TRBV27	TRBJ2-5	TRBD2	TGTGCCAGCAGCCATGCGGGGGACCAAGAGACCCAGTACTTC	CASSHAGDQETQYF
NA	TRBV5-7	TRBJ2-7	NA	TGTGCCATCTCCCGGACGGACAAGTCCTACGAGCAGTACTTC	CAISRTDKSYEQYF
few	TRBV5-6	TRBJ2-7	NA	TGTGCCAGCAGCTTGAGGGTTTTGGGAGGCGAGCAGTACTTC	CASSLRVLGGEQYF
NA	TRBV5-5	TRBJ1-6	NA	TGTGCCAGCAGCTTGGCAGGGGCAAATTCACCCCTCCACTTT	CASSLAGANSPLHF
NA	TRBV2	TRBJ1-1	NA	TGTGCCAGCAGTGACGAGGGTTACACTGAAGCTTTCTTT	CASSDEGYTEAFF
NA	TRBV10-3	TRBJ1-2	NA	TGTGCCATCAGTGGAACAGTCCATGGCTACACCTTC	CAISGTVHGYTF
NA	TRBV7-2	TRBJ2-7	NA	TGTGCCAGCAGCTTCAACAGGGATTCCTACGAGCAGTACTTC	CASSFNRDSYEQYF
NA	TRBV3-1/TRBV3-2	TRBJ2-1	NA	TGTGCCAGCAGCCAAGAAGGGTACACAACAGGGCCCTACAATGAGCAGTTCTTC	CASSQEGYTTGPYNEQFF
NA	TRBV27	TRBJ2-5	TRBD2	TGTGCCAGCAGTTTGTCGGGACTACCTCAAGAGACCCAGTACTTC	CASSLSGLPQETQYF
NA	TRBV11-2	TRBJ2-6	TRBD1	TGTGCCAGCAGCTTCCGACAGGGGATGGTGGGTGCTGGGGCCAACGTCCTGACTTTC	CASSFRQGMVGAGANVLTF
once	TRBV3-1/TRBV3-2	TRBJ2-7	NA	TGTGCCAGCAGCCCGAATCTGGGGGACTTCTCCTACGAGCAGTACTTC	CASSPNLGDFSYEQYF
few	TRBV9	TRBJ2-2	NA	TGTGCCAGCAGCGTCGCGGGTGTCACCGGGGAGCTGTTTTTT	CASSVAGVTGELFF
once	TRBV19	TRBJ2-7	NA	TGTGCCAGTAGTATAGGACAGCCTGGCTCCTACGAGCAGTACTTC	CASSIGQPGSYEQYF
NA	TRBV4-1	TRBJ1-6	TRBD1	TGCGCCAGCAGCCAATCTGGACAGGGGAATTCACCCCTCCACTTT	CASSQSGQGNSPLHF
few	TRBV19	TRBJ1-3	NA	TGTGCCAGTAGTATATCAGGACACGGTCTATATTTT	CASSISGHGLYF
NA	TRBV4-1	TRBJ2-1	TRBD2	TGCGCCAGCAGCCCACTAGCGGGGGGGCTCAATGAGCAGTTCTTC	CASSPLAGGLNEQFF